This T cell receptor beta chain originates from a study of T cell responses to AZD1222 COVID-19 vaccine. General study results and limits: Sampling captured repertoires only after the peak T cell response. White British donors predominated, females outnumbered males, and clonal diversity was possibly underestimated. Among AZD1222 vaccinees, only six or seven were seropositive at baseline.

Trimming cost V 4 bases and J 1 base, with 17 bases left between them. This CDR3 contains 16 residues. Germline CDR1 is MDHEN and CDR2 is SYDVKM. Generated by immunoSEQ multiplex PCR, the TCRdb table keeps only in-frame clones and is missing some. The profile covers roughly 100,000 clones, with around 84% appearing a single time and 14% taken by the ten largest. Turning to this clone: What it binds is unknown.

Second-dose schedules of about 4 or about 12 weeks were combined. The chain links TRBV28 to TRBJ2-7; D is perhaps TRBD1 or TRBD2 (5 bases each). The source material was peripheral blood, sampled 28 days after the second AZD1222 dose. This sequence was found in an adult who received the AZD1222 COVID-19 vaccine. The CDR3 sequence is CASSSPGAVGSYEQYF. DNA of the CDR3: TGTGCCAGCAGTTCTCCCGGGGCGGTGGGGTCCTACGAGCAGTACTTC.